Listed below are T cell receptor beta chains from one sample, sequenced in a study of shared clonotypes between healthy human individuals. Sequenced by immunoSEQ multiplex PCR; TCRdb stores in-frame clones only, minus some. The table shows more than 2 million clones, with around 95% occurring only once. The specimen was naive CD8+ T cells from PBMCs. The source of these receptors is a man younger than 35 in good health. Some clones in this sample may be carry-over from other donors' samples. CDR3s include the opening cysteine and the closing phenylalanine or tryptophan. Fields, in order: J gene, V gene, clone size, D gene, CDR3 protein, CDR3 DNA. D genes are given only for firm matches. Where a row states a size, it is once, few, many or the class of an expanded clone; other rows omit it.

>TRBJ1-1|TRBV6-5|.|TRBD1
CASSYPRTGSVTEAFF
TGTGCCAGCAGTTACCCACGGACAGGGTCGGTCACTGAAGCTTTCTTT
>TRBJ1-1|TRBV6-5|few|TRBD1
CASSYSPRGEAFF
TGTGCCAGCAGTTACTCCCCCAGGGGGGAAGCTTTCTTT
>TRBJ1-2|TRBV9|.|.
CASSGSQGLRRYGYTF
TGTGCCAGCAGCGGATCCCAGGGTTTAAGAAGATATGGCTACACCTTC
>TRBJ2-7|TRBV6-5|.|.
CASSAYEQYF
TGTGCCAGCAGTGCGTACGAGCAGTACTTC
>TRBJ1-5|TRBV28|.|.
CASSFPDLNNQPQHF
TGTGCCAGCAGTTTCCCGGACCTTAACAATCAGCCCCAGCATTTT
>TRBJ2-6|TRBV5-1|.|.
CASSLVGAGANVLTF
TGCGCCAGCAGCTTGGTTGGGGCTGGGGCCAACGTCCTGACTTTC
>TRBJ2-1|TRBV9|.|TRBD2
CASSSPSGRAEFF
TGTGCCAGCAGCAGCCCTAGCGGGAGGGCCGAGTTCTTC
>TRBJ2-3|TRBV7-9|.|TRBD1
CASSGEGTGVYTQYF
TGTGCCAGCAGCGGGGAGGGGACAGGGGTTTATACGCAGTATTTT
>TRBJ1-2|TRBV28|.|TRBD1
CASSLPRTGVHGYTF
TGTGCCAGCAGTTTGCCCCGGACAGGGGTGCACGGCTACACCTTC
>TRBJ2-7|TRBV11-2|.|.
CASSRIAGNQQYF
TGTGCCAGCAGCCGAATAGCAGGGAATCAGCAGTACTTC
>TRBJ2-5|TRBV4-2|once|.
CASSQDPANIETQYF
TGTGCCAGCAGCCAAGATCCAGCGAACATAGAGACCCAGTACTTC
>TRBJ2-3|TRBV4-3|.|TRBD1
CASSQDTRQGVIPDTQYF
TGCGCCAGCAGCCAAGATACGCGGCAGGGGGTAATCCCAGATACGCAGTATTTT
>TRBJ2-1|TRBV28|.|.
CASTRRYNEQFF
TGTGCCAGCACCCGGCGCTACAATGAGCAGTTCTTC
>TRBJ2-3|TRBV9|.|.
CASSVESGDTDTQYF
TGTGCCAGCAGCGTAGAATCGGGTGACACAGATACGCAGTATTTT
>TRBJ1-5|TRBV6-5|.|.
CASSYASGQPQHF
TGTGCCAGCAGTTACGCGAGCGGACAGCCCCAGCATTTT
>TRBJ2-3|TRBV6-1|.|.
CASSEVGVAATQYF
TGTGCCAGCAGTGAAGTTGGGGTGGCCGCTACGCAGTATTTT